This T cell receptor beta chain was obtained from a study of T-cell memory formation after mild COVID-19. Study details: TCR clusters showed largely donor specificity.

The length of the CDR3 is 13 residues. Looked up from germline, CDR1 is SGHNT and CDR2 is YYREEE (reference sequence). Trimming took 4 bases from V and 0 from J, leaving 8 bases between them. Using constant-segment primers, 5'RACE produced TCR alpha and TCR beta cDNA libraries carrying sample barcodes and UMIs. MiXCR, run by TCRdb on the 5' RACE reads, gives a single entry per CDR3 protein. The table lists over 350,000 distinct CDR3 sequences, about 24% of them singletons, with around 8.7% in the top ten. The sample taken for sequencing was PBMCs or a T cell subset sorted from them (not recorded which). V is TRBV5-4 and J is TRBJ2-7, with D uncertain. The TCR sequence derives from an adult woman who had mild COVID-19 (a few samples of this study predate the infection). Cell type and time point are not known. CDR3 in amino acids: CASSIDISYEQYF. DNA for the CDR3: TGTGCCAGCAGCATCGACATCTCCTACGAGCAGTACTTC.